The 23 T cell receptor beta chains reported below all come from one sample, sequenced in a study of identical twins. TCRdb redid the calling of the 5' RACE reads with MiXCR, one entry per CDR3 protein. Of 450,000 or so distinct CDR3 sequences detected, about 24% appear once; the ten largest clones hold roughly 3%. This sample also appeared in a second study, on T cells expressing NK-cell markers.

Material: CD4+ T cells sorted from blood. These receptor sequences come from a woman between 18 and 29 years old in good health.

The CDR3 loop is CASSLPRGPYGYTF. The CDR3 nucleotides read TGTGCCAGCAGTTTACCCAGGGGGCCCTATGGCTACACCTTC. The chain has TRBV12-3 or TRBV12-4 and TRBJ1-2; 8 bases map to TRBD1. The CDR3 covers 14 residues. Trimming at V came to 2 bases and at J to 4 bases, leaving 3 bases not matched to a gene.

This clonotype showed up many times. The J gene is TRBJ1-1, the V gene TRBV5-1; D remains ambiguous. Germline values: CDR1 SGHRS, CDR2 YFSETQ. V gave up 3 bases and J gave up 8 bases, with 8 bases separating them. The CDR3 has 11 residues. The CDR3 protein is CASSYRGEAFF. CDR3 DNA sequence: TGCGCCAGCAGCTATCGCGGAGAAGCTTTCTTT.

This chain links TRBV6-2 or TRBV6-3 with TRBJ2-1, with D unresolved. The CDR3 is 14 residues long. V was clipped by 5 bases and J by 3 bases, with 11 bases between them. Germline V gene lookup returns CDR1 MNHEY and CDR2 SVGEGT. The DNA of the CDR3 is TGTGCCAGCAGTAGACCGCGAAGCTACAATGAGCAGTTCTTC. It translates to CASSRPRSYNEQFF.

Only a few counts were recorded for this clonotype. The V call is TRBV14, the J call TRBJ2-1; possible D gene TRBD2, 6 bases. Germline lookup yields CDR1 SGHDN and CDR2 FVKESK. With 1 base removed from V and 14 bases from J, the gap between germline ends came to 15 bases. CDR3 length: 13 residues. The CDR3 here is CASSQVGGLREFF. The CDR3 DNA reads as TGTGCCAGCAGCCAAGTGGGAGGACTGAGGGAGTTCTTC.

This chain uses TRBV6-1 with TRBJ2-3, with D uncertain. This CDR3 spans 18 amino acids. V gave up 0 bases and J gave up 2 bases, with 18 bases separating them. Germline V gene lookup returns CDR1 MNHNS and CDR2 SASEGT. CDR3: CASSEALGWHFNTDTQYF. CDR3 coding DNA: TGTGCCAGCAGTGAAGCGCTAGGGTGGCACTTCAACACAGATACGCAGTATTTT.

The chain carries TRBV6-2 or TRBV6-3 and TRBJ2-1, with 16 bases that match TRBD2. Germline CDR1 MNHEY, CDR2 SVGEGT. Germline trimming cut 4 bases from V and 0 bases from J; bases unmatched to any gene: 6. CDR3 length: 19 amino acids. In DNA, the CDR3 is TGTGCCAGCAGTTTCCCGGGGACTAGCGGGAGGGGCTCCTACAATGAGCAGTTCTTC. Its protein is CASSFPGTSGRGSYNEQFF.

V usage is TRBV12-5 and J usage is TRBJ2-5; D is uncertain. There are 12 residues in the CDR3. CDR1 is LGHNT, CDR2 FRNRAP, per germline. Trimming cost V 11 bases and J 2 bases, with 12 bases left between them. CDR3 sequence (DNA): TGTGCTTCAAGGATTTTTCAAGAGACCCAGTACTTC. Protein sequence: CASRIFQETQYF. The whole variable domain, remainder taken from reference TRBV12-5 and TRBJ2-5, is DARVTQTPRHKVTEMGQEVTMRCQPILGHNTVFWYRQTMMQGLELLAYFRNRAPLDDSGMPKDRFSAEMPDATLATLKIQPSEPRDSAVYFCASRIFQETQYFGPGTRLLVL.

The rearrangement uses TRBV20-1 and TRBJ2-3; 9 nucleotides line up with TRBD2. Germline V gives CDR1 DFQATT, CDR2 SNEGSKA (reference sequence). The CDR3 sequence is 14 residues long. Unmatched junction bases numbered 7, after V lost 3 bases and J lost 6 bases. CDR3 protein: CSARKREAFDTQYF. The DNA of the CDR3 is TGCAGTGCTAGGAAGCGGGAGGCGTTTGATACGCAGTATTTT.

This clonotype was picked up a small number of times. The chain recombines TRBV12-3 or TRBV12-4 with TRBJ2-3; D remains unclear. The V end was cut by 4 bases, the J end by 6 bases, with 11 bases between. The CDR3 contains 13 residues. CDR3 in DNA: TGTGCCAGCAGTTGGTCGGGTGGGGATACGCAGTATTTT. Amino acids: CASSWSGGDTQYF.

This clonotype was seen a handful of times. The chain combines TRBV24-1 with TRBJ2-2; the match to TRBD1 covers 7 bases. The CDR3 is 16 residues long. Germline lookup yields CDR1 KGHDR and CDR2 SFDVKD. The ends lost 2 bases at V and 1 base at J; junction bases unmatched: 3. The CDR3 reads CATSDSRTGNTGELFF. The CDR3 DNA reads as TGTGCCACCAGTGATTCCAGGACAGGGAACACCGGGGAGCTGTTTTTT.

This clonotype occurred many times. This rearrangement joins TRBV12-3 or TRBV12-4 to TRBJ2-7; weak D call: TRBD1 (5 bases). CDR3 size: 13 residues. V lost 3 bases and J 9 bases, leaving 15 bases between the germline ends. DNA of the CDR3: TGTGCCAGCAGTTTTGATCGCCAGGGTGGGCAGTACTTC. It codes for CASSFDRQGGQYF.

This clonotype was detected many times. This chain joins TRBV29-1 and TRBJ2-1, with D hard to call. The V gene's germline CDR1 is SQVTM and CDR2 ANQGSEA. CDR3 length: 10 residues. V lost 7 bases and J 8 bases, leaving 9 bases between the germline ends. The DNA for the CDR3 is TGCAGCGCCCTGGTGGATGAGCAGTTCTTC. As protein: CSALVDEQFF.

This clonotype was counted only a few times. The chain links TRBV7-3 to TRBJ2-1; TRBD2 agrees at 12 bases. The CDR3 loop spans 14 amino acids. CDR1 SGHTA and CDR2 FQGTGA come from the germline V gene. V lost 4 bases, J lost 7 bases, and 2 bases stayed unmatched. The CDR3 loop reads CASSSTSGGNEQFF. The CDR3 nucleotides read TGTGCCAGCAGCTCAACTAGCGGGGGGAATGAGCAGTTCTTC.

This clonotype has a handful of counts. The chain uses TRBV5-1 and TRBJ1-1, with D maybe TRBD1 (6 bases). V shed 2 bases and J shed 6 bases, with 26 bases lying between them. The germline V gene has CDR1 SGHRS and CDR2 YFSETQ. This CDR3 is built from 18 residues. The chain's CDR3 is CASSFRPAGAPVDAEAFF. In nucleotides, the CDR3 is TGCGCCAGCAGCTTCCGCCCCGCGGGGGCCCCCGTGGATGCTGAAGCTTTCTTT.

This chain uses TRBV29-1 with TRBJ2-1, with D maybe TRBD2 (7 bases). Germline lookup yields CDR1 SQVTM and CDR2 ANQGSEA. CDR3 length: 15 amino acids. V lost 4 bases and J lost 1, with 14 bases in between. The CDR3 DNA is TGCAGCGTTGTTGGGGGGGGCATGTCCTACAATGAGCAGTTCTTC. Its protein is CSVVGGGMSYNEQFF.

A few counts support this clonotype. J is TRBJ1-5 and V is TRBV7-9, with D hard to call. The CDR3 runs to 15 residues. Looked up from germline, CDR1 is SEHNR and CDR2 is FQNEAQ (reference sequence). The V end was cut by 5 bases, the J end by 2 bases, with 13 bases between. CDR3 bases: TGTGCCAGCAGCCCCGGCAGTAGGGGCAATCAGCCCCAGCATTTT. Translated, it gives CASSPGSRGNQPQHF.

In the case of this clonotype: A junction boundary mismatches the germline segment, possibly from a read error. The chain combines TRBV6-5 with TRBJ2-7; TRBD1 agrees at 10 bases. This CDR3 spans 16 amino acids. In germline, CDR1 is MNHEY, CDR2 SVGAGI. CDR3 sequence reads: CASTYGGQGGTYEQYF. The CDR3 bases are TGTGCCAGCACTTACGGAGGACAGGGGGGAACCTACGAGCAGTACTTC.

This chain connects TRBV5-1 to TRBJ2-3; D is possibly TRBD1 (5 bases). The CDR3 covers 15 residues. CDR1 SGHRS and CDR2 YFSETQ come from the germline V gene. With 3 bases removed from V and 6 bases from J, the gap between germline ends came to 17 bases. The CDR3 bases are TGCGCCAGCAGCTCCCGCACAAGGGGCGAGGATACGCAGTATTTT. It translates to CASSSRTRGEDTQYF. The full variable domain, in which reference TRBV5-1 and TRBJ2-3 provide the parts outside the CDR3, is KAGVTQTPRYLIKTRGQQVTLSCSPISGHRSVSWYQQTPGQGLQFLFEYFSETQRNKGNFPGRFSGRQFSNSRSEMNVSTLELGDSALYLCASSSRTRGEDTQYFGPGTRLTVL.

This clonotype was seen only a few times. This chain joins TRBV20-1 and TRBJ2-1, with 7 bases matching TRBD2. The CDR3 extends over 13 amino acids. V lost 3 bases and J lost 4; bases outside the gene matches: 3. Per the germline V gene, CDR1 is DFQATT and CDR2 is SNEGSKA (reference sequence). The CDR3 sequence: CSASISGYNEQFF. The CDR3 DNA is TGCAGTGCTAGTATTAGCGGGTACAATGAGCAGTTCTTC.

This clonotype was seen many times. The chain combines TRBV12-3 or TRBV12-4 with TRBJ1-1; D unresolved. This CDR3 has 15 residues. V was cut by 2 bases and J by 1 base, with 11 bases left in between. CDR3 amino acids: CASSLQALTNTEAFF. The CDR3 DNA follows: TGTGCCAGCAGTTTACAGGCCCTAACGAACACTGAAGCTTTCTTT.

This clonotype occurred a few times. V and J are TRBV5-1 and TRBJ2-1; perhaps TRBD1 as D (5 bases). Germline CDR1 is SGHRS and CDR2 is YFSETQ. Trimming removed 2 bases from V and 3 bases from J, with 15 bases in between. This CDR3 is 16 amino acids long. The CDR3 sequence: CASSFQGTRLYNEQFF. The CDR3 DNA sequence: TGCGCCAGCAGCTTTCAGGGTACTCGGCTCTACAATGAGCAGTTCTTC.

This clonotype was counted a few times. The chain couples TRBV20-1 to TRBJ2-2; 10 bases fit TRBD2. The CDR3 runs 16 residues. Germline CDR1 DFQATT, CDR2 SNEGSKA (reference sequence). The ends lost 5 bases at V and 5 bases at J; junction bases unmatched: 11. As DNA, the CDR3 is TGCAGTGCTCGCCTAGCGGGAGAGGTAGAAACCGGGGAGCTGTTTTTT. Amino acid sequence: CSARLAGEVETGELFF.

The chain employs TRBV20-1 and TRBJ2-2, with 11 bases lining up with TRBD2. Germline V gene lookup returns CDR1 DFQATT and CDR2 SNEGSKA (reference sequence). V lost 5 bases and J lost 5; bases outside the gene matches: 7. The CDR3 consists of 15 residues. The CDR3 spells CSAPSGLAGTGELFF. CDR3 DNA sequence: TGCAGTGCTCCCTCAGGACTAGCGGGTACCGGGGAGCTGTTTTTT.